Following are 13 T cell receptor beta chains from one sample sequenced in a study of beta chain features in type 1 diabetes. Study observations and caveats: When Type 1 diabetes patients were examined, their TCRB CDR3s proved moderately but significantly shorter in all four CD4+ subsets.

The investigators reverse transcribed all of the isolated RNA, so they sequenced expressed TCRB transcripts. The table came from immunoSEQ multiplex PCR; TCRdb's copy has only in-frame clones and leaves some out. The sample lists some 660,000 clones; over 12% were seen once. For these TCRs, the target antigens are not known. The sequenced material came from naive CD4+ T cells from blood. These receptors all come from a young man with type 1 diabetes.

The chain is built from TRBV7-2 and TRBJ2-2, with unresolved D. CDR1 is SGHTA and CDR2 is FQGNSA in the germline V gene. The CDR3 consists of 16 residues. The V end lost 8 bases, the J end lost 2 bases, and 18 bases lay between the germline ends. CDR3 amino acids: CASELFGSYNTGELFF. As DNA, the CDR3 is TGTGCCAGCGAACTTTTCGGGTCCTACAACACCGGGGAGCTGTTTTTT.

The table lists this clone with a few counts. The CDR3 sequence is CASSRQILFQPQHF. CDR3 coding DNA: TGTGCCAGCAGTCGACAGATACTTTTCCAGCCCCAGCATTTT. The rearrangement joins TRBV2 to TRBJ1-5; TRBD1 might be the D (5 bases). Between the trimmed V and J ends, which lost 5 bases and 7 bases, there was a span of 15 bases. The CDR3 runs 14 residues. CDR1 is SNHLY, CDR2 FYNNEI, per germline.

This clone was counted a few times. This chain connects TRBV25-1 to TRBJ1-2; no clear D gene. The ends were cut back, 6 bases at V and 4 bases at J, with 15 bases in the middle. Germline V gives CDR1 MGHDK, CDR2 SYGVNS. This CDR3 has 14 amino acids. CDR3 sequence reads: CASSDTRRLYGYTF. Written as DNA, the CDR3 is TGTGCCAGCAGCGACACCCGGCGCCTCTATGGCTACACCTTC.

J is TRBJ2-3 and V is TRBV4-1; 10 nucleotides match TRBD2. V lost 0 bases and J lost 0; bases outside the gene matches: 9. The germline V gene has CDR1 MGHRA and CDR2 YSYEKL. This CDR3 region has 19 residues. In DNA form, the CDR3 reads TGCGCCAGCAGCCAAGATAACAGTATAGCGGGGGGTAGCACAGATACGCAGTATTTT. Its protein product is CASSQDNSIAGGSTDTQYF.

This clone was detected a few times. The chain has TRBV6-1 and TRBJ1-2, with D unclear. The V and J ends lost 1 base and 4 bases respectively, with 16 bases between them. This CDR3 is built from 16 residues. The germline gives CDR1 MNHNS, CDR2 SASEGT. The CDR3 loop is CASSEGLTSAIYGYTF. Here the CDR3 DNA reads TGTGCCAGCAGTGAAGGGCTCACCTCGGCCATCTATGGCTACACCTTC.

This clone has just a few counts. The J gene is TRBJ1-2, the V gene TRBV6-5; D is possibly TRBD1 (5 bases). V lost 0 bases and J lost 3, with 14 bases in between. Germline CDR1 reads MNHEY; CDR2 reads SVGAGI. This CDR3 spans 16 amino acids. The CDR3: CASSYSRFGRDYGYTF. Written as DNA, the CDR3 is TGTGCCAGCAGTTACTCGAGGTTTGGCAGGGACTATGGCTACACCTTC.

V gene TRBV30 combines with J gene TRBJ2-1; D is ambiguous. The V gene's germline CDR1 is GTSNPN and CDR2 SVGIG (reference sequence). Deletions cut 0 bases from V and 0 bases from J, with 12 bases between. The CDR3 runs 16 residues. Here the CDR3 reads CAWSVREYRSYNEQFF. CDR3 nucleotide sequence: TGTGCCTGGAGTGTAAGAGAGTACCGCTCCTACAATGAGCAGTTCTTC.

As to this clone: Distinct nucleotide sequences in the sample also encode this CDR3. The chain links TRBV30 to TRBJ2-3, with D unresolved. The germline gives CDR1 GTSNPN, CDR2 SVGIG (reference sequence). The CDR3 loop spans 14 amino acids. The V gene lost 1 base and the J gene lost 2 bases, with 10 bases spanning the gap. In DNA, the CDR3 is TGTGCCTGGAGTGGTCGACCTAACACAGATACGCAGTATTTT. It encodes CAWSGRPNTDTQYF. Based on the CDR3 plus reference TRBV30 and TRBJ2-3, the full variable domain is SQTIHQWPATLVQPVGSPLSLECTVEGTSNPNLYWYRQAAGRGLQLLFYSVGIGQISSEVPQNLSASRPQDRQFILSSKKLLLSDSGFYLCAWSGRPNTDTQYFGPGTRLTVL.

J is TRBJ1-5 and V is TRBV7-2, with 8 bases that match TRBD1. Germline V gene lookup returns CDR1 SGHTA and CDR2 FQGNSA. The V and J ends lost 5 bases and 3 bases, in that order; junction bases with no gene match: 6. This CDR3 region has 15 residues. CDR3 sequence reads: CASSRTGTDNQPQHF. The DNA of the CDR3 is TGTGCCAGCAGCCGGACAGGGACGGACAATCAGCCCCAGCATTTT.

The rearrangement uses TRBV19 and TRBJ1-2; D might be TRBD1 (6 bases). The CDR3 is made up of 15 amino acids. Between the trimmed V and J ends, which lost 10 bases and 4 bases, there was a span of 22 bases. The germline CDR1 and CDR2 sequences are LNHDA and SQIVND (reference sequence). Here the CDR3 reads CATGTTGTEPYGYTF. The CDR3 bases are TGTGCCACCGGGACTACAGGGACGGAGCCCTATGGCTACACCTTC.

As for this clone: Distinct nucleotide sequences in the sample also encode this CDR3. V gene TRBV25-1 combines with J gene TRBJ2-7; no clear D. This CDR3 spans 11 amino acids. The germline CDR1 and CDR2 sequences are MGHDK and SYGVNS. With 4 bases removed from V and 4 bases from J, the gap between germline ends came to 5 bases. The DNA for the CDR3 is TGTGCCAGCAGTGTGGGTTACGAGCAGTACTTC. This encodes CASSVGYEQYF.

This clone was counted between two and nine times. The V call is TRBV30, the J call TRBJ1-6; D is unclear. Trimming took 0 bases from V and 2 from J, leaving 5 bases between them. Looked up from germline, CDR1 is GTSNPN and CDR2 is SVGIG (reference sequence). The CDR3 runs to 14 residues. CDR3 sequence reads: CAWSVSTYNSPLHF. The CDR3 nucleotides are TGTGCCTGGAGTGTGAGCACCTATAATTCACCCCTCCACTTT.

The chain uses TRBV30 and TRBJ1-4; unclear D gene. CDR1 and CDR2 (germline): GTSNPN, SVGIG (reference sequence). This CDR3 has 13 amino acids. CDR3 bases: TGTGCACAGCGTCGGAGCCTTAATGAAAAACTGTTTTTT. As protein: CAQRRSLNEKLFF. The full variable domain, rest sourced from reference TRBV30 and TRBJ1-4, is SQTIHQWPATLVQPVGSPLSLECTVEGTSNPNLYWYRQAAGRGLQLLFYSVGIGQISSEVPQNLSASRPQDRQFILSSKKLLLSDSGFYLCAQRRSLNEKLFFGSGTQLSVL.